This TCR beta chain was obtained from a study of type 1 regulatory T cells. Study overall: An in vitro protocol generated T-allo10, a Tr1-enriched, alloantigen-specific CD4 T cell product.

The sample holds a few counts of this clonotype. The antigen is undetermined. The CDR3 ends on some other residue instead of the conserved phenylalanine or tryptophan, so this is likely a read error. Study-wide results and limits: Type 1 regulatory T cells had a more restricted TCR repertoire than non-type 1 regulatory T cells.

Trimming removed 6 bases from V and 4 bases from J; junction bases left unmatched: 5. Germline loops: CDR1 SQVTM, CDR2 ANQGSEA. This CDR3 region has 13 residues. A single record per CDR3 protein comes from TCRdb applying MiXCR to the reads. The table shows under 75,000 distinct CDR3 sequences, with about 20% occurring only once. This clonotype was sampled from a human donor in good health. This sequence joins TRBV29-1 and TRBJ1-2, with TRBD1 matching 10 bases. Source material: cultured type 1 regulatory T (Tr1) cells, either the whole culture or a sorted fraction (not recorded which). CDR3 nucleotides: TGCAGCGTGCGGACAGGGGGAATCTATGGCTACACCCTC. Its protein product is CSVRTGGIYGYTL.